This T cell receptor beta chain was captured by sequencing in a study of shared clonotypes between healthy human individuals (dated by TCRdb to the early 2020s). The study in broad terms: Three men and two women, aged 18 to 49 years, made up the cohort. For each donor, CD4 naive and CD4 memory were each run on three plates, CD8 naive on two plates, and CD8 memory on one plate. Blood TCR repertoires of four to six healthy adults were deeply sequenced to estimate repertoire size and the extent of clonotype sharing between individuals. To increase sequencing depth and limit assay-specific biases, TCR repertoire library preparation and sequencing were carried out by different laboratories using diverse techniques. Per donor, leukapheresis produced somewhere between about 0.8 and 9.5 billion PBMCs. Study-wide findings and limitations: Based on pairwise subsampling, the degree of clonotype sharing among donors was expected to be affected by sequencing depth. Higher generation probabilities were observed for clonotypes shared by all four sorted-subset donors than for non-shared clonotypes. Naive subsets generally had larger estimated clonotype richness than memory subsets. Sampling was limited to blood, and TCR repertoires in tissue likely differ from TCR repertoires in blood. Incomplete sequencing was indicated by rarefaction of sorted-subset datasets, despite the large sequencing depth. Because the study included only a small number of donors, the genetic and exposure-history diversity represented was limited. Sharing across four donors was observed for 4.5% to 6.5% of naive CD4, over 3% of naive CD8, 2% to 2.5% of memory CD4, and about 0.38% of memory CD8 clonotypes.

Healthy HIV-negative adults with no recently reported acute infections or vaccinations were included as donors. All donors were Caucasian adults living in Nashville, Tennessee, USA. CD4+ T cells were enriched by magnetic negative selection, after which naive cells were positively selected on CD45RA and the negative fraction was taken as the memory subset. Blood was collected by leukapheresis, and PBMCs were isolated by Ficoll-Histopaque density gradient centrifugation and then cryopreserved in liquid nitrogen vapor phase. Analytical flow cytometry was used to check the purity and quantity of each magnetically sorted T cell population. From each sorted fraction, genomic DNA was isolated and quantified by UV absorbance on a Nanodrop 2000c. Regarding this clone: Its antigen specificity is not known. No much larger clone exists at a distance of one base, and base qualities are not known.

Using the deep immunoSEQ assay, multiplex PCR amplified TCR CDR3 regions from genomic DNA. For each cell subset, the extracted genomic DNA was distributed evenly across all wells of several immunoSEQ 96-well plates, and each plate served as one replicate. For sorted subsets, 200 to 250 ng of genomic DNA, equivalent to 25,000 to 35,000 T cell genomes, went into each replicate PCR. Purified libraries were quantified with a Qubit 3.0 fluorometer, sized on a Bioanalyzer 2100, and re-quantified with the KAPA Library Quantification kit. Every immunoSEQ 96-well plate was sequenced on a dedicated single-read 150-cycle Illumina NextSeq 550 flow cell. In the original analysis: The immunoSEQ output contained only junctional sequences without quality scores, so filtering could not match that applied to full-length reads. Sequences were annotated with PyIR, a Python wrapper for IgBLAST v1.9, and V/J genes and CDR3 were assigned using IMGT germline references. Reads were removed for weak V/J assignments (E-value above 1e-6), missing CDR3, stop codons, out-of-frame junctions, or ambiguous translated residues. V3J clonotypes were defined as sequences sharing an identical inferred V gene, J gene, and CDR3 amino acid sequence. Percentage overlap between repertoires was calculated by dividing the number of shared unique clonotypes by the size of the smaller repertoire. Repertoire richness was assessed with RTK rarefaction, the Chao1 estimator, and Recon v2.1 estimates of unobserved clonotypes. Generation probabilities for all TCRbeta clonotypes obtained by the gDNA method from a handful of donors were computed using OLGA. Drawn from immuneACCESS, this table holds only the in-frame rearrangements with V and J called that TCRdb kept. Clones are partly lost; checked studies trace under half to an unresolved V gene and leave the rest unexplained. That table is the source of V, J and clone size, and D and trimming were worked out from the DNA. This sample has about 2.3 million clones in its table, and 90% to 95% of those were observed once. The ten largest clones take up approximately 0.4% of the sample.

Specimen: naive CD4+ T cells from PBMCs. This specimen's cell subset or site label, per the study, means: CD45RA+ positively selected. This TCR derives from a man between 18 and 29 years old in good health. Some clones in this sample may be carry-over from other donors' samples.

DNA sequence: TGTGCCAGCAGTTTATGGGATAGCGGGAGGTACAATGAGCAGTTCTTC. Its translation is CASSLWDSGRYNEQFF. The rearranged chain carries TRBV28 and TRBJ2-1; 10 bases in the middle match TRBD2. CDR1 MDHEN and CDR2 SYDVKM are derived from the germline V gene. Germline trimming: 0 bases from V, 4 bases from J; junction bases outside gene matches: 3. Reading from cysteine to phenylalanine, the CDR3 counts 16 amino acids. Left in the record is the CDR3 DNA by itself, 48 bases read in frame from the first base.